Listed here are 8 T cell receptor beta chains from one sample, sequenced in a study of blood T cell repertoires in COVID-19 (TCRdb year 2020). Receptors were amplified or captured by the immunoSEQ multiplex PCR assay. In TCRdb, the immuneACCESS table is reduced to in-frame sequences with V and J assigned. These tables do not hold every clone; where another copy was compared, an unresolved V gene accounts for under half, and the others remain unexplained. Counted in this sample were about 200,000 clones; about nine tenths of them appeared once. About 4.5% of the sample is held by the ten biggest clonotypes. The sequenced sample was peripheral blood. These receptors were collected from a man aged 45 to 65 with acute or convalescent COVID-19.

V is TRBV5-4 and J is TRBJ1-2; D may be TRBD1 (6 bases). V lost 4 bases and J lost 5, with 15 bases in between. Germline CDR1 SGHNT, CDR2 YYREEE (reference sequence). The CDR3 has 14 residues. CDR3 nucleotide sequence: TGTGCCAGCAGCCCGTCCGGGACACGGTATGGCTACACCTTC. Amino acids: CASSPSGTRYGYTF. Based on the CDR3 plus reference TRBV5-4 and TRBJ1-2, the full variable domain is ETGVTQSPTHLIKTRGQQVTLRCSSQSGHNTVSWYQQALGQGPQFIFQYYREEENGRGNFPPRFSGLQFPNYSSELNVNALELDDSALYLCASSPSGTRYGYTFGSGTRLTVV.

This CDR3 is CASSPPYSLNTEAFF. CDR3 DNA: TGTGCCAGCTCACCACCTTACAGCTTGAACACTGAAGCTTTCTTT. The genes are TRBV18 and TRBJ1-1; D is unclear. V was cut by 0 bases and J by 0 bases, with 8 bases left in between. This CDR3 is built from 15 residues. Germline CDR1 is KGHSH and CDR2 is LQKENI.

The rearrangement joins TRBV19 to TRBJ1-2; the D is unclear. Germline CDR1 reads LNHDA; CDR2 reads SQIVND (reference sequence). V shed 8 bases and J shed 4 bases, with 17 bases lying between them. The CDR3 consists of 14 residues. The CDR3 spells CASVPVGETYGYTF. Here the CDR3 DNA reads TGTGCCAGTGTACCAGTTGGAGAAACCTATGGCTACACCTTC.

This clone was found a few times. The J gene is TRBJ1-1, the V gene TRBV19; the D is unclear. V lost 5 bases to trimming and J lost 0 bases, with 7 bases between them. Germline-derived CDR1 and CDR2 are LNHDA and SQIVND (reference sequence). This CDR3 region has 13 residues. The CDR3 protein is CASSETVNTEAFF. The CDR3 DNA is TGTGCCAGTAGTGAGACTGTGAACACTGAAGCTTTCTTT.

J is TRBJ1-2 and V is TRBV19; D is perhaps TRBD1 (6 bases). In germline, CDR1 is LNHDA, CDR2 SQIVND (reference sequence). Trimming pared 9 bases from V and 4 bases from J, leaving 15 bases between. This CDR3 contains 13 residues. The CDR3 coding sequence is TGTGCCAGCCAAGGGGGGGGAGGCTATGGCTACACCTTC. It encodes CASQGGGGYGYTF.

The V call is TRBV5-1, the J call TRBJ2-1, with 9 bases lining up with TRBD2. This CDR3 comprises 15 residues. Germline lookup yields CDR1 SGHRS and CDR2 YFSETQ. Unmatched junction bases numbered 4, after V lost 1 base and J lost 5 bases. This CDR3 is CASSLSSGGHNEQFF. CDR3 nucleotide sequence: TGCGCCAGCAGCTTGTCGAGCGGGGGGCACAATGAGCAGTTCTTC.

This clone came up once. This sequence joins TRBV5-4 and TRBJ2-7; 12 bases align to TRBD1. Germline-derived CDR1 and CDR2 are SGHNT and YYREEE (reference sequence). V was pared by 0 bases and J by 5 bases, with 3 bases of the junction left unmatched. The CDR3 has 15 amino acids. The CDR3 region has the DNA TGTGCCAGCAGCTTGGCGGGACAGGGGGCCCACGAGCAGTACTTC. Residues: CASSLAGQGAHEQYF.

The V and J genes are TRBV30 and TRBJ2-7; D is undetermined. V lost 2 bases and J lost 6, with 14 bases in between. This CDR3 is 13 amino acids long. Germline-derived CDR1 and CDR2 are GTSNPN and SVGIG (reference sequence). For the CDR3, the DNA is TGTGCCTGGAGTCCCTCCTTCGACATCGAGCAGTACTTC. The encoded protein is CAWSPSFDIEQYF.